This paragraph reports one T cell receptor (beta chain). The sample originates from a study of blood T cells in healthy people across ages. Study summary: Through template switching, about one barcoded beta molecule was captured per two T cells, as measured in model experiments.

For the second PCR, which ran for roughly 6 to 11 cycles, a sample-barcoded 5' primer and a J-beta primer mix were used. TCRdb used MiXCR to reprocess the 5' RACE reads, holding one entry per CDR3 protein. The sample holds about 1,000,000 distinct CDR3 sequences; under 55% are singletons and the top ten take about 19%. CDR1 is MNHNS and CDR2 is SASEGT in the germline V gene. V was clipped by 6 bases and J by 8 bases, with 14 bases between them. The CDR3 is made up of 13 amino acids. This TCR came from a woman aged 55-69 years in good health. The rearrangement joins TRBV6-1 to TRBJ2-1, with D perhaps being TRBD1 or TRBD2 (5 bases each). Source material: blood. The CDR3 sequence: CASRGLAIDEQFF. CDR3 DNA sequence: TGTGCCAGCAGGGGGCTAGCTATAGATGAGCAGTTCTTC.